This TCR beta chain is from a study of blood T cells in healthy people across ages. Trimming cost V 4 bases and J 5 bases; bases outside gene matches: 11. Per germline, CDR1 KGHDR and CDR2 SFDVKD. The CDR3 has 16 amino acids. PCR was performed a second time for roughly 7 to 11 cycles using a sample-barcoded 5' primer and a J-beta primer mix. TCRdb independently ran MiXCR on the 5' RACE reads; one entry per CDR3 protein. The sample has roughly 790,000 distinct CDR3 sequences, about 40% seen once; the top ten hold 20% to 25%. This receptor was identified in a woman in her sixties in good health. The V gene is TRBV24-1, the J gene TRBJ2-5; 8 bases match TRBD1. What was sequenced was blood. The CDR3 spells CATSESGTGGTETQYF. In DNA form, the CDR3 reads TGTGCCACCAGTGAATCCGGTACAGGGGGTACGGAGACCCAGTACTTC.